Each of the 26 T cell receptor beta chains below was sequenced from the same sample in a study of CD8 T cell repertoires and HIV-1 epitope variants (dated by TCRdb to about 2020). Antigen specificity for these receptors is unknown. Receptors were amplified or captured by the immunoSEQ multiplex PCR assay. Entries here come from immuneACCESS through TCRdb and include only in-frame sequences with V and J called. Some clones fail to appear in such tables; in the studies checked, an unresolved V gene covers under half of the shortfall, and the cause of the remainder is unknown. This sample lists about 5,000 clones; about 66% were detected once. 43% of the sample rests with the top ten. The specimen was cultured CD8+ T cells derived from PBMCs. The receptor set was obtained from a male donor with HIV.

This clone was seen only once. An end of the junction does not agree with germline; a read error may underlie this. The chain carries TRBV5-4 and TRBJ1-2; 10 positions match TRBD1. The CDR3 covers 14 residues. The germline CDR1 and CDR2 sequences are SGHNT and YYREEE (reference sequence). The CDR3 region is CASSDPGTGVLGAF. The CDR3 DNA is TGTGCCAGCAGCGATCCCGGGACAGGGGTCCTCGGTGCCTTC.

The rearrangement links TRBV6-5 to TRBJ1-3; no clear D gene. V was pared by 4 bases and J by 1 base, with 11 bases between. Germline values: CDR1 MNHEY, CDR2 SVGAGI. The CDR3 runs to 15 residues. The CDR3 sequence is CASSSVGGSGNTIYF. In DNA form, the CDR3 reads TGTGCCAGCAGTTCGGTCGGTGGTTCTGGAAACACCATATATTTT.

V and J are TRBV27 and TRBJ1-1, with 10 bases identical to TRBD1. Germline V gene data show CDR1 as MNHEY and CDR2 as SMNVEV (reference sequence). The CDR3 runs to 17 residues. The V and J ends lost 4 bases and 4 bases, in that order; junction bases with no gene match: 12. The CDR3 protein is CASSSPGTGVISTEAFF. CDR3 in DNA: TGTGCCAGCAGTTCCCCCGGGACAGGGGTGATTTCCACTGAAGCTTTCTTT.

The genes are TRBV28 and TRBJ1-4; 8 nucleotides line up with TRBD1. This CDR3 comprises 16 residues. The germline gives CDR1 MDHEN, CDR2 SYDVKM. V lost 6 bases, J lost 8 bases, and 14 bases stayed unmatched. CDR3: CASSLDREDVTEKLFF. The CDR3 nucleotides are TGTGCCAGCAGCCTGGACAGGGAAGATGTGACGGAAAAACTGTTTTTT.

This clone was counted between two and nine times. V gene TRBV19 combines with J gene TRBJ1-5; TRBD1 matches 11 bases. In germline, CDR1 is LNHDA, CDR2 SQIVND (reference sequence). Trimming cost V 8 bases and J 0 bases; bases outside gene matches: 3. This CDR3 is 15 amino acids long. In nucleotides, the CDR3 is TGTGCCAGTGGGGACAGGGGGGATAGCAATCAGCCCCAGCATTTT. Amino acids: CASGDRGDSNQPQHF.

The V call is TRBV12-5, the J call TRBJ2-1, with 8 bases fitting TRBD2. Germline loops: CDR1 LGHNT, CDR2 FRNRAP. The trim removed 6 bases at V and 0 bases at J, leaving 13 bases unmatched. The CDR3 totals 18 residues. CDR3 amino acids: CASGPGGGVTSSYNEQFF. The CDR3 DNA reads TGTGCTAGTGGCCCGGGGGGGGGAGTCACCTCCTCCTACAATGAGCAGTTCTTC.

The CDR3, as DNA: TGTGCCAGCAGCCAAGTAGGGGGCGAGCAGTACTTC. Protein: CASSQVGGEQYF. The genes are TRBV4-2 and TRBJ2-7, with a tentative D call TRBD1 (6 bases). Germline values: CDR1 LGHNA, CDR2 YNFKEQ. The V end lost 1 base, the J end lost 6 bases, and 7 bases lay between the germline ends. There are 12 residues in the CDR3.

The chain employs TRBV27 and TRBJ1-5; D gene ambiguous. V was pared by 6 bases and J by 1 base, with 13 bases between. CDR1 and CDR2 from the germline V gene are MNHEY and SMNVEV (reference sequence). There are 15 residues in the CDR3. The CDR3 sequence is CASSPIPGSNQPQHF. In nucleotides, the CDR3 is TGTGCCAGCAGCCCCATTCCTGGGAGCAATCAGCCCCAGCATTTT.

This chain joins TRBV18 and TRBJ2-6; D is undetermined. The CDR3 is made up of 20 amino acids. V gave up 3 bases and J gave up 0 bases, with 21 bases separating them. CDR1 is KGHSH, CDR2 LQKENI, per germline. The CDR3 sequence is CASSPITGRAYTSGANVLTF. The CDR3 bases are TGTGCCAGCTCACCTATTACCGGCCGTGCGTATACCTCTGGGGCCAACGTCCTGACTTTC.

The chain recombines TRBV5-5 with TRBJ2-5; no clear D. V dropped 5 bases and J dropped 2 bases, with 13 bases sitting between them. Germline V CDR1 and CDR2: SGHKS, YYEKEE (reference sequence). This CDR3 is 14 amino acids long. CDR3 sequence: CASSLDWDQETQYF. As DNA, the CDR3 is TGTGCCAGCAGTTTAGACTGGGATCAAGAGACCCAGTACTTC. Drawing the rest from reference TRBV5-5 and TRBJ2-5, the complete variable domain is DAGVTQSPTHLIKTRGQQVTLRCSPISGHKSVSWYQQVLGQGPQFIFQYYEKEERGRGNFPDRFSARQFPNYSSELNVNALLLGDSALYLCASSLDWDQETQYFGPGTRLLVL.

This clone showed up just a few times. The J gene is TRBJ2-3, the V gene TRBV5-1; TRBD2 aligns across 7 bases. Trimming cost V 4 bases and J 4 bases; bases outside gene matches: 9. The length of the CDR3 is 15 residues. The germline V gene encodes CDR1 SGHRS and CDR2 YFSETQ. This CDR3 reads CASSAGTTGADTQYF. In nucleotides, the CDR3 is TGCGCCAGCAGCGCCGGGACTACCGGTGCAGATACGCAGTATTTT.

This chain connects TRBV7-6 to TRBJ1-5; TRBD1 is a possible D gene (5 bases). The ends were cut back, 6 bases at V and 6 bases at J, with 9 bases in the middle. The CDR3 sequence is 12 residues long. Germline CDR1 reads SGHVS; CDR2 reads FNYEAQ. In nucleotides, the CDR3 is TGTGCCAGCAGAGCGGGGACTCAGCCCCAGCATTTT. It encodes CASRAGTQPQHF.

The chain is built from TRBV14 and TRBJ2-1; 13 bases are shared with TRBD2. The CDR3 spans 16 residues. V dropped 5 bases and J dropped 7; count of bases not matched to a gene: 8. CDR1 is SGHDN, CDR2 FVKESK, per germline. CDR3 sequence reads: CASSDRTSGSYNEQFF. The CDR3 nucleotides are TGTGCCAGCAGCGATAGGACTAGCGGGAGTTATAATGAGCAGTTCTTC.

This clone was observed a few times. The chain's CDR3 is CASSYTGVLLTF. DNA of the CDR3: TGTGCCAGCAGCTACACAGGGGTCCTCCTGACTTTC. The chain recombines TRBV7-9 with TRBJ2-6; TRBD1 agrees at 7 bases. In germline, CDR1 is SEHNR, CDR2 FQNEAQ (reference sequence). The CDR3 totals 12 residues. Trimming removed 4 bases from V and 14 bases from J; junction bases left unmatched: 5.

The chain recombines TRBV7-2 with TRBJ2-7, with 8 bases identical to TRBD2. CDR3 length equals 15 residues. Germline V lookup: CDR1 SGHTA, CDR2 FQGNSA. The ends lost 2 bases at V and 5 bases at J; junction bases unmatched: 8. CDR3 DNA sequence: TGTGCCAGCAGCTTAATAAGCGGGAGTTCTCACGAGCAGTACTTC. This encodes CASSLISGSSHEQYF. Complete variable domain (other parts from reference TRBV7-2 and TRBJ2-7): GAGVSQSPSNKVTEKGKDVELRCDPISGHTALYWYRQSLGQGLEFLIYFQGNSAPDKSGLPSDRFSAERTGGSVSTLTIQRTQQEDSAVYLCASSLISGSSHEQYFGPGTRLTVT.

The rearrangement links TRBV25-1 to TRBJ1-5; D call uncertain. The CDR3 contains 13 residues. Trimming shortened V by 4 bases and J by 7 bases, and 11 bases separated the two germline ends. The V gene's germline CDR1 is MGHDK and CDR2 SYGVNS. CDR3 nucleotides: TGTGCCAGCAGTGGGTTGGAGGGCCAGCCCCAGCATTTT. Translation: CASSGLEGQPQHF.

V is TRBV2 and J is TRBJ1-1; tentatively, D is TRBD1 (6 bases). Trimming took 1 base from V and 2 from J, leaving 11 bases between them. The length of the CDR3 is 15 residues. Germline loops: CDR1 SNHLY, CDR2 FYNNEI. CDR3 loop: CASSEVIGGNTEAFF. CDR3 in DNA: TGTGCCAGCAGTGAAGTTATAGGGGGAAACACTGAAGCTTTCTTT.

This clone occurred a few times. CDR3 bases: TGTGCCAGCAGCGGTAAGACGCAGGGGATTAATAGCAATCAGCCCCAGCATTTT. Residues: CASSGKTQGINSNQPQHF. The V gene is TRBV21-1, the J gene TRBJ1-5; the table's D call, TRBD1, was not checked against the DNA. TRBV21-1 is described as a pseudogene. CDR3 size: 18 residues.

The chain recombines TRBV6-6 with TRBJ2-7, with 7 bases lining up with TRBD2. CDR1 and CDR2 (germline): MNHNY, SVGAGI (reference sequence). CDR3 length equals 12 residues. After removal of 5 bases from V and 6 bases from J, the junction contained 4 bases not matched to a gene. The CDR3 DNA reads TGTGCCAGCAGTGCGGGGACTATCGAGCAGTACTTC. Residues: CASSAGTIEQYF.

The J gene is TRBJ1-2, the V gene TRBV28; D unclear. Per the germline V gene, CDR1 is MDHEN and CDR2 is SYDVKM. There are 12 residues in the CDR3. Trimming left V 3 bases short and J 2 bases short, with 4 bases between. The CDR3 DNA follows: TGTGCCAGCAGTTTGGCGAACTATGGCTACACCTTC. Its protein product is CASSLANYGYTF.

The V gene is TRBV10-3, the J gene TRBJ1-4, with D hard to call. CDR1 and CDR2 from the germline V gene are ENHRY and SYGVKD. There are 14 residues in the CDR3. V lost 4 bases and J 0 bases, leaving 6 bases between the germline ends. DNA for the CDR3: TGTGCCATCAGTGGAACAGCAACTAATGAAAAACTGTTTTTT. The encoded protein is CAISGTATNEKLFF.

This chain links TRBV28 with TRBJ2-7, with 7 nucleotides matching TRBD2. V lost 3 bases to trimming and J lost 5 bases; unmatched junction nucleotides: 7. There are 14 residues in the CDR3. CDR1 MDHEN and CDR2 SYDVKM come from the germline V gene. For the CDR3, the DNA is TGTGCCAGCAGTTTGGGGGGGAGTGGGAACGAGCAGTACTTC. Encoded protein: CASSLGGSGNEQYF.

This clone is medium-sized (0.01 to 0.1%) within its sample. This chain links TRBV28 with TRBJ2-3, with a tentative D call TRBD2 (6 bases). Germline CDR1 is MDHEN and CDR2 is SYDVKM. Between the trimmed V and J ends, which lost 6 bases and 2 bases, there was a span of 15 bases. There are 15 residues in the CDR3. The CDR3 region has the DNA TGTGCCAGCAGACGCGGGACTTACTACACAGATACGCAGTATTTT. Its translation is CASRRGTYYTDTQYF.

The chain employs TRBV5-1 and TRBJ1-3, with D maybe TRBD1 (6 bases). CDR3 length equals 13 residues. The V end lost 8 bases, the J end lost 7 bases, and 16 bases lay between the germline ends. Per the germline V gene, CDR1 is SGHRS and CDR2 is YFSETQ. The CDR3 sequence: CASRDTERNTIYF. For the CDR3, the DNA is TGCGCCAGTAGGGACACTGAAAGGAACACCATATATTTT.

J is TRBJ2-5 and V is TRBV27, with D possibly being TRBD2 (6 bases). The CDR3 totals 14 residues. CDR1 is MNHEY, CDR2 SMNVEV, per germline (reference sequence). V lost 1 base to trimming and J lost 2 bases, with 8 bases between them. The CDR3 nucleotides are TGTGCCAGCAGTTTATGGGGGGAGCAAGAGACCCAGTACTTC. Translated: CASSLWGEQETQYF.

CDR3 protein: CASSLRDRVTATNEKLFF. The DNA of the CDR3 is TGTGCCAGCAGCTTAAGGGACAGGGTAACGGCAACTAATGAAAAACTGTTTTTT. The chain uses TRBV7-8 and TRBJ1-4; TRBD1 matches at 9 bases. Trimming cost V 2 bases and J 0 bases; bases outside gene matches: 7. CDR3 length equals 18 residues. The germline V gene encodes CDR1 SGHVS and CDR2 FQNEAQ.